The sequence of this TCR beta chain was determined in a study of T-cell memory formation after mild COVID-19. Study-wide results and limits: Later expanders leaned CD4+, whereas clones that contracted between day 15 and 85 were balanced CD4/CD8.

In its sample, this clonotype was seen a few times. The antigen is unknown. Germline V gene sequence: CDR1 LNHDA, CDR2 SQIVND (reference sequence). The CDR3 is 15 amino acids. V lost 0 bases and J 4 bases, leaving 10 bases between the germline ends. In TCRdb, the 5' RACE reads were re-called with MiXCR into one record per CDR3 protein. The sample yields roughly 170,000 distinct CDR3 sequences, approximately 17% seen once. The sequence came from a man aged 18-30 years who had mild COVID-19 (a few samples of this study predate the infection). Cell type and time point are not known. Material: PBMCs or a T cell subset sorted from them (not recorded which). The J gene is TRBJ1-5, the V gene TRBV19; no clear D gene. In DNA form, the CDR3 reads TGTGCCAGTAGTATAGAGTTGGGGAGAAATCAGCCCCAGCATTTT. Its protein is CASSIELGRNQPQHF.